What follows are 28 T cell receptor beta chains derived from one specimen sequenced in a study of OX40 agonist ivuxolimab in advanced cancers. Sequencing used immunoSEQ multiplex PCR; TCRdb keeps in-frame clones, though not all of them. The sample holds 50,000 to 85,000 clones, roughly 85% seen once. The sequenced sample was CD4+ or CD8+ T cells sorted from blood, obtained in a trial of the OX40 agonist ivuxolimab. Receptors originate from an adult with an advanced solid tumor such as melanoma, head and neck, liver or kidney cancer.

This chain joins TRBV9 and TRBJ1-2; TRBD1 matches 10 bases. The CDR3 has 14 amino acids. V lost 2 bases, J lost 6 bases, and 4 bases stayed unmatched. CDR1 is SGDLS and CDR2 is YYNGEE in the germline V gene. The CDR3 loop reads CASSVGDRGNGYTF. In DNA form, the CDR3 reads TGTGCCAGCAGCGTTGGGGACAGGGGAAATGGCTACACCTTC. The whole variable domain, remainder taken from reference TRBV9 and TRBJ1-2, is DSGVTQTPKHLITATGQRVTLRCSPRSGDLSVYWYQQSLDQGLQFLIQYYNGEERAKGNILERFSAQQFPDLHSELNLSSLELGDSALYFCASSVGDRGNGYTFGSGTRLTVV.

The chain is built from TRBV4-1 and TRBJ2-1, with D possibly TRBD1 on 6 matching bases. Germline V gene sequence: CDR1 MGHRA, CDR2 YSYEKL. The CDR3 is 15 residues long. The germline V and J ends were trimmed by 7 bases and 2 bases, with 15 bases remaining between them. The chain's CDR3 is CASTTNRVPYNEQFF. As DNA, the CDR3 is TGCGCCAGCACCACAAACAGGGTACCCTACAATGAGCAGTTCTTC.

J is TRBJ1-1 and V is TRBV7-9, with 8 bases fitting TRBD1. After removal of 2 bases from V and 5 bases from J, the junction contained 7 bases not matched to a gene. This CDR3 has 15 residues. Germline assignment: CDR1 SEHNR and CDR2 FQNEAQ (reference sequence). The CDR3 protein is CASSLITGGRTEAFF. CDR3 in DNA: TGTGCCAGCAGCTTAATAACAGGGGGGAGGACTGAAGCTTTCTTT.

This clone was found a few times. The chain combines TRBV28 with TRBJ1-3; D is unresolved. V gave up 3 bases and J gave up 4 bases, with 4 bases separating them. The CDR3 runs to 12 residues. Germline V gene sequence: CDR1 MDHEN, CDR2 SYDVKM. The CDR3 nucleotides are TGTGCCAGCAGTTTTTGGGGAAACACCATATATTTT. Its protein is CASSFWGNTIYF.

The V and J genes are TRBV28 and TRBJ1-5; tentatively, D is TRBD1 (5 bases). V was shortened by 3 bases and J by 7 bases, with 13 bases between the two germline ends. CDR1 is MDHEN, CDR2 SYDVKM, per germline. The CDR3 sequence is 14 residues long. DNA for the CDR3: TGTGCCAGCAGTTTTGGGGGAAAGGGCCAGCCCCAGCATTTT. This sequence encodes CASSFGGKGQPQHF.

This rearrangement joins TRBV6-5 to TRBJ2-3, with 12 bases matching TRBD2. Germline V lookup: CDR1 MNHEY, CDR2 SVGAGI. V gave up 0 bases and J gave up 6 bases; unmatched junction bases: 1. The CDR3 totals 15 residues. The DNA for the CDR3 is TGTGCCAGCAGTTACTCAGGACTAGCGGGGGATACGCAGTATTTT. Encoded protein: CASSYSGLAGDTQYF.

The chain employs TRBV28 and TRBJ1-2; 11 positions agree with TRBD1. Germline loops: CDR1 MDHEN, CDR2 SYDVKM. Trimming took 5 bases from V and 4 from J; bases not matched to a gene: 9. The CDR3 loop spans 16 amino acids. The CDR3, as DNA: TGTGCCAGCAGTCCCGCCGGGACAGGGGGAATCTATGGCTACACCTTC. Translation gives CASSPAGTGGIYGYTF.

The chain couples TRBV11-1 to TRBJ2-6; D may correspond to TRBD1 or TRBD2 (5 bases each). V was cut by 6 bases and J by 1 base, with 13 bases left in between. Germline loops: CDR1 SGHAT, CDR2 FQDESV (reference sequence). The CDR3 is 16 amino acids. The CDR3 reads CASRGTGLSGANVLTF. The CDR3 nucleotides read TGTGCCAGCAGAGGGACCGGGCTATCTGGGGCCAACGTCCTGACTTTC.

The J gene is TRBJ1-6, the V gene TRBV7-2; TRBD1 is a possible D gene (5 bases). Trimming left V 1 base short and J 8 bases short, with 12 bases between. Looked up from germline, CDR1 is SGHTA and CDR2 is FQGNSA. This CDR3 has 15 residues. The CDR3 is CASSLGKGWDSPLHF. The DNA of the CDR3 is TGTGCCAGCAGCTTAGGTAAGGGGTGGGATTCACCCCTCCACTTT.

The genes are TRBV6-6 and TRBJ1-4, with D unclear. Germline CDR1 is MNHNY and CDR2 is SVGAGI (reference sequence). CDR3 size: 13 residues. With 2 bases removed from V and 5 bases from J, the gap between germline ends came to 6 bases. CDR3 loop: CASSYMTNEKLFF. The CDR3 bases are TGTGCCAGCAGTTACATGACCAATGAAAAACTGTTTTTT.

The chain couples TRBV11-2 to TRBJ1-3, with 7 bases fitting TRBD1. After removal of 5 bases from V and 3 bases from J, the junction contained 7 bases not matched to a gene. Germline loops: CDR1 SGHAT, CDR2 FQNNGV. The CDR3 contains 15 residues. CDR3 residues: CASSLLGGYGNTIYF. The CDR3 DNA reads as TGTGCCAGCAGCCTTTTAGGGGGCTATGGAAACACCATATATTTT.

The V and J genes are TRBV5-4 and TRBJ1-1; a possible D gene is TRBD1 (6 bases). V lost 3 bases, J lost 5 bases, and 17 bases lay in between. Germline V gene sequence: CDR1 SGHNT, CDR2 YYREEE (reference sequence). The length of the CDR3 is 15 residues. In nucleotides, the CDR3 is TGTGCCAGCAGCTGGACCCTTTCAGGGGCTACTGAAGCTTTCTTT. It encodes CASSWTLSGATEAFF.

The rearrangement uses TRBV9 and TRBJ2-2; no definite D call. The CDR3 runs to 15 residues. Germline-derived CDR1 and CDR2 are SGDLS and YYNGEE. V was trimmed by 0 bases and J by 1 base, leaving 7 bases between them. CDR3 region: CASSVDVRNTGELFF. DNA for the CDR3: TGTGCCAGCAGCGTAGACGTTAGGAACACCGGGGAGCTGTTTTTT. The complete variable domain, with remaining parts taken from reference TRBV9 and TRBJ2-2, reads DSGVTQTPKHLITATGQRVTLRCSPRSGDLSVYWYQQSLDQGLQFLIQYYNGEERAKGNILERFSAQQFPDLHSELNLSSLELGDSALYFCASSVDVRNTGELFFGEGSRLTVL.

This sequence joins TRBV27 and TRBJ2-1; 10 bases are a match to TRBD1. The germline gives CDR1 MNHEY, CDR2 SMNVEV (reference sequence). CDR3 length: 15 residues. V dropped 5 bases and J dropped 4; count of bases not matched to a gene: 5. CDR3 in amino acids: CASSIDRGLYNEQFF. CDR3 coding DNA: TGTGCCAGCAGTATAGACAGGGGGCTTTACAATGAGCAGTTCTTC.

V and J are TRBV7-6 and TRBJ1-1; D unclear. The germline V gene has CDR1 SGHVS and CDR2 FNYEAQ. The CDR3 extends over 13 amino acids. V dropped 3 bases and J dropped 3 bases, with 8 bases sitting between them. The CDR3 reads CASSFQSDTEAFF. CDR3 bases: TGTGCCAGCAGCTTCCAGTCGGACACTGAAGCTTTCTTT.

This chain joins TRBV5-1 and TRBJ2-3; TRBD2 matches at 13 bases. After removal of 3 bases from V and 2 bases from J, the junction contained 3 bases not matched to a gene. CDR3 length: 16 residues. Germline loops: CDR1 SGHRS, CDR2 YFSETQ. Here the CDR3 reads CASSSGLAGPTDTQYF. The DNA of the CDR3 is TGCGCCAGCAGCTCGGGACTAGCGGGACCCACAGATACGCAGTATTTT.

The CDR3 loop is CAWKAGGGETQYF. CDR3 sequence (DNA): TGTGCCTGGAAAGCTGGGGGCGGTGAGACCCAGTACTTC. The rearrangement joins TRBV30 to TRBJ2-5; weak D call: TRBD1 (6 bases). V lost 4 bases and J 5 bases, leaving 14 bases between the germline ends. The germline CDR1 and CDR2 sequences are GTSNPN and SVGIG (reference sequence). The CDR3 length is 13 residues.

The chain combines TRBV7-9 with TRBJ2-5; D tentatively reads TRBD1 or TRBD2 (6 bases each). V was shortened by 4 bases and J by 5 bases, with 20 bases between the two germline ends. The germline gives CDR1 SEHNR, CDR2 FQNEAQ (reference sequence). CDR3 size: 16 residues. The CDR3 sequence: CASSSDSLGGVETQYF. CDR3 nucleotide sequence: TGTGCCAGCAGCTCGGACAGCCTTGGAGGGGTTGAGACCCAGTACTTC.

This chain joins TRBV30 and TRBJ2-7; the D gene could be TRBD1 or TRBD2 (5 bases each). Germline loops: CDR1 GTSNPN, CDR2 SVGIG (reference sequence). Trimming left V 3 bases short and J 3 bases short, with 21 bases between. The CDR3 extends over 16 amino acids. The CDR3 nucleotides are TGTGCCTGGAGGTCGGAGAGGGGCCAATTGATCTACGAGCAGTACTTC. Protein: CAWRSERGQLIYEQYF.

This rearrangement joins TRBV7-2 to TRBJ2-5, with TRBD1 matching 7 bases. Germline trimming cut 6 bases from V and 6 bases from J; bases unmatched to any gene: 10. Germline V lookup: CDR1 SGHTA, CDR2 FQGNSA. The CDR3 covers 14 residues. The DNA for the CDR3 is TGTGCCAGCAGGCGTACAGGGGTTGGGAAGACCCAGTACTTC. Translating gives CASRRTGVGKTQYF. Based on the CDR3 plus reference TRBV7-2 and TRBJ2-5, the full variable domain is GAGVSQSPSNKVTEKGKDVELRCDPISGHTALYWYRQSLGQGLEFLIYFQGNSAPDKSGLPSDRFSAERTGGSVSTLTIQRTQQEDSAVYLCASRRTGVGKTQYFGPGTRLLVL.

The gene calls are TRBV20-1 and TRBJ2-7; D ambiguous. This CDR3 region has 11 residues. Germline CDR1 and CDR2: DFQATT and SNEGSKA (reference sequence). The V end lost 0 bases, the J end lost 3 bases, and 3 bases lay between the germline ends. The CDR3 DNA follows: TGCAGTGCTAGAGAGGTCTACGAGCAGTACTTC. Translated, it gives CSAREVYEQYF.

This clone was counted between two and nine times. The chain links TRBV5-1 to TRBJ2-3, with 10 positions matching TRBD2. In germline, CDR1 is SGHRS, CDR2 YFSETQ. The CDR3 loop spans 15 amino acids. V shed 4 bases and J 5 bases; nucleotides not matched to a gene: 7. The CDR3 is CASSPPRLAGDTQYF. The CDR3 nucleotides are TGCGCCAGCAGCCCACCCCGACTAGCGGGAGATACGCAGTATTTT.

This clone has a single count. The CDR3: CASRYGTSGSYEQYF. The CDR3 DNA reads TGTGCCAGCAGGTACGGGACTAGCGGGTCCTACGAGCAGTACTTC. The chain uses TRBV27 and TRBJ2-7; 12 bases map to TRBD2. After removal of 6 bases from V and 1 base from J, the junction contained 4 bases not matched to a gene. Germline assignment: CDR1 MNHEY and CDR2 SMNVEV (reference sequence). The CDR3 totals 15 residues.

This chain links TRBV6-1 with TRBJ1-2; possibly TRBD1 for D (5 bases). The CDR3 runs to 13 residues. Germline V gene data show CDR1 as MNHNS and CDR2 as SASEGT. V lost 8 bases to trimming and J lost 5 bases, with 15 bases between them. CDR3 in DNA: TGTGCCAGCGGATCGGTGGGGGGGTATGGCTACACCTTC. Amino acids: CASGSVGGYGYTF.

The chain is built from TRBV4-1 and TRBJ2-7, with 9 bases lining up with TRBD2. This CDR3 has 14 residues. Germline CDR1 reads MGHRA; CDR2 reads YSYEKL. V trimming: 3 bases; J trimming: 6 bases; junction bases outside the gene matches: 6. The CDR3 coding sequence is TGCGCCAGCAGCCATGGGACTAGCCCACTCGAGCAGTACTTC. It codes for CASSHGTSPLEQYF.

CDR3 DNA sequence: TGTGCCAGCAGCATCCGGGCCGCTAGCGGGGGCATGTACGAGCAGTACTTC. Amino acid sequence: CASSIRAASGGMYEQYF. The chain couples TRBV11-2 to TRBJ2-7; 10 bases align to TRBD2. Per the germline V gene, CDR1 is SGHAT and CDR2 is FQNNGV. The CDR3 has 17 residues. V lost 5 bases and J lost 4; bases outside the gene matches: 14.

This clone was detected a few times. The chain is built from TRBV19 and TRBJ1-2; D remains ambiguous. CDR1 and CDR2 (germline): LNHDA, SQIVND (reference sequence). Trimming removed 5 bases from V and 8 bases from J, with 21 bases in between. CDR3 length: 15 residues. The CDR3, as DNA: TGTGCCAGTAGTCCGAACCGCCGTCCCGCGGGCGGCTACACCTTC. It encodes CASSPNRRPAGGYTF.

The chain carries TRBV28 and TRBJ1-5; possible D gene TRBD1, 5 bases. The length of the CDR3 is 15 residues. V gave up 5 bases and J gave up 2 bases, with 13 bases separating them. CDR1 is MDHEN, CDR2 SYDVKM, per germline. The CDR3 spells CASSRQWGGNQPQHF. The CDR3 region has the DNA TGTGCCAGCAGTCGACAGTGGGGAGGCAATCAGCCCCAGCATTTT.